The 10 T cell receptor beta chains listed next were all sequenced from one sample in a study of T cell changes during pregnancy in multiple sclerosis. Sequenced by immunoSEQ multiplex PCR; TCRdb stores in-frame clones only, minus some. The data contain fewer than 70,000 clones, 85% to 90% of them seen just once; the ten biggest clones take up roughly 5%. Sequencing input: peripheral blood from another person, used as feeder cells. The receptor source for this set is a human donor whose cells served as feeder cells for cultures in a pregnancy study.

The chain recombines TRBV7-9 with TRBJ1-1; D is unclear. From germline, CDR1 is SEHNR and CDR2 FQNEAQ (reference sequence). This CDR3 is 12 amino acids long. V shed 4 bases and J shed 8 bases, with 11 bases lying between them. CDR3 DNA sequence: TGTGCCAGCAGCTCCCTCGCGAGGGAAGCTTTCTTT. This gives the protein CASSSLAREAFF.

CDR3 amino acids: CASSIELGYTF. For the CDR3, the DNA is TGTGCCAGTAGTATTGAGTTGGGCTACACCTTC. The rearrangement joins TRBV19 to TRBJ1-2; D call uncertain. The germline V and J ends were trimmed by 3 bases and 8 bases, with 7 bases remaining between them. The CDR3 totals 11 residues. Germline loops: CDR1 LNHDA, CDR2 SQIVND (reference sequence). Full variable domain (outside the CDR3, taken from reference TRBV19 and TRBJ1-2): DGGITQSPKYLFRKEGQNVTLSCEQNLNHDAMYWYRQDPGQGLRLIYYSQIVNDFQKGDIAEGYSVSREKKESFPLTVTSAQKNPTAFYLCASSIELGYTFGSGTRLTVV.

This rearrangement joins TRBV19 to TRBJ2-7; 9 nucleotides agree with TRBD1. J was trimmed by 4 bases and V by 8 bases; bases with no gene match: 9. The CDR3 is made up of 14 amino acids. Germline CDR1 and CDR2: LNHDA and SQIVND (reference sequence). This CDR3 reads CASQDRGSTYEQYF. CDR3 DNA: TGTGCCAGTCAAGACAGGGGGTCTACGTACGAGCAGTACTTC.

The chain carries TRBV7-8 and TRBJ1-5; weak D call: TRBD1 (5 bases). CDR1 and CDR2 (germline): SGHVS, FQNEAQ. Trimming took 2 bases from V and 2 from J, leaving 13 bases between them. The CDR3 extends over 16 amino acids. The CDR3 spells CASSLQGLSGNQPQHF. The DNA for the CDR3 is TGTGCCAGCAGCTTACAGGGCCTCTCGGGCAATCAGCCCCAGCATTTT.

CDR3 loop: CASSPTLQGAGEQYF. The CDR3 DNA reads as TGTGCCAGCAGCCCCACGTTGCAGGGGGCGGGGGAGCAGTACTTC. The J gene is TRBJ2-7, the V gene TRBV7-3, with TRBD1 matching 8 bases. The CDR3 loop spans 15 amino acids. Germline lookup yields CDR1 SGHTA and CDR2 FQGTGA. J was trimmed by 7 bases and V by 5 bases; bases with no gene match: 13.

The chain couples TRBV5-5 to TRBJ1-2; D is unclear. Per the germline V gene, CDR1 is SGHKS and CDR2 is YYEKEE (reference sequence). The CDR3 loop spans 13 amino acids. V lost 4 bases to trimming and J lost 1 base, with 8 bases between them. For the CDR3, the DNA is TGTGCCAGCAGCATGGACGGTAACTATGGCTACACCTTC. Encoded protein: CASSMDGNYGYTF.

CDR3 nucleotide sequence: TGTGCCAGCAGCCACAGGGGGCTGAACTATGGCTACACCTTC. It yields the protein CASSHRGLNYGYTF. The chain is built from TRBV7-9 and TRBJ1-2; 9 bases map to TRBD1. J lost 2 bases, V lost 5 bases, and 3 bases had no gene match. The CDR3 runs to 14 residues. Germline loops: CDR1 SEHNR, CDR2 FQNEAQ (reference sequence). Looking up the rest from reference TRBV7-9 and TRBJ1-2 gives the full variable domain: DTGVSQNPRHKITKRGQNVTFRCDPISEHNRLYWYRQTLGQGPEFLTYFQNEAQLEKSRLLSDRFSAERPKGSFSTLEIQRTEQGDSAMYLCASSHRGLNYGYTFGSGTRLTVV.

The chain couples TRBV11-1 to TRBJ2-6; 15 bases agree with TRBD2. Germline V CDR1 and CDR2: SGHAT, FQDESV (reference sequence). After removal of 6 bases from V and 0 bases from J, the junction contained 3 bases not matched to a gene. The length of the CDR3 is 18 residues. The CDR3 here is CASRRTSGRASGANVLTF. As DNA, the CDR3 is TGTGCCAGCAGGAGGACTAGCGGGAGGGCCTCTGGGGCCAACGTCCTGACTTTC.

The CDR3 sequence is CASSKGLLSYEQYF. The CDR3 region has the DNA TGTGCCAGCAGCAAGGGACTCCTCTCCTACGAGCAGTACTTC. This chain links TRBV11-2 with TRBJ2-7, with D possibly TRBD2 on 6 matching bases. This CDR3 spans 14 amino acids. Looked up from germline, CDR1 is SGHAT and CDR2 is FQNNGV. V was pared by 5 bases and J by 0 bases, with 11 bases between. Looking up the rest from reference TRBV11-2 and TRBJ2-7 gives the full variable domain: EAGVAQSPRYKIIEKRQSVAFWCNPISGHATLYWYQQILGQGPKLLIQFQNNGVVDDSQLPKDRFSAERLKGVDSTLKIQPAKLEDSAVYLCASSKGLLSYEQYFGPGTRLTVT.

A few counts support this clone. In DNA, the CDR3 is TGTGCCAGCAGCTTGGCTATAGCGGGATTGCTACACTACAATGAGCAGTTCTTC. The encoded protein is CASSLAIAGLLHYNEQFF. The chain uses TRBV13 and TRBJ2-1; 8 nucleotides line up with TRBD2. V lost 3 bases and J lost 3; bases outside the gene matches: 13. The germline V gene encodes CDR1 PRHDT and CDR2 FYEKMQ (reference sequence). The CDR3 has 18 residues. Full variable domain (remainder filled in from reference TRBV13 and TRBJ2-1): AAGVIQSPRHLIKEKRETATLKCYPIPRHDTVYWYQQGPGQDPQFLISFYEKMQSDKGSIPDRFSAQQFSDYHSELNMSSLELGDSALYFCASSLAIAGLLHYNEQFFGPGTRLTVL.